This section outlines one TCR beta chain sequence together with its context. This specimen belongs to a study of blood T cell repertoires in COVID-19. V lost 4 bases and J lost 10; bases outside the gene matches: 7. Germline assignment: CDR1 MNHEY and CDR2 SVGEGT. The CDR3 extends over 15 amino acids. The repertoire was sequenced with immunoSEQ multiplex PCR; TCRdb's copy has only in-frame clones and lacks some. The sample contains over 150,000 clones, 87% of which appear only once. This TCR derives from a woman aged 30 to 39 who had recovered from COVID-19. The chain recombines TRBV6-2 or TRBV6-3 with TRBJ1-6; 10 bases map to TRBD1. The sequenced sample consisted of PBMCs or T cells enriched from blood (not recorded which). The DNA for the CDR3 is TGTGCCAGCAGTTTACCGGGACAGGGGCACTCACCCCTCCACTTT. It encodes CASSLPGQGHSPLHF.